This TCR beta chain was retrieved from a study of shared clonotypes between healthy human individuals. Across the study: CD8 memory received one plate per donor, CD8 naive two, CD4 memory three and CD4 naive three.

Study results and limitations: Rarefaction showed that sequencing of sorted subsets was incomplete (despite large depth).

Germline V CDR1 and CDR2: SGHRS, YFSETQ. Trimming cost V 2 bases and J 8 bases, with 10 bases left between them. This CDR3 is built from 13 residues. A note on this clone: The antigen is unknown.

Assay execution took place at the deep level. Methods used by the authors: In the immunoSEQ data, sequences were junction-only and lacked quality scores, so filtering differed. Produced via immunoSEQ multiplex PCR; TCRdb's table is partial and in-frame only. V, J and clone size were drawn from that table, and D and trimming were deduced from the DNA. The sample has about 2.1 million clones, around 93% seen once. CD8 cells classed as naive were CD45RO-negative and positively selected for CCR7, excluding terminally differentiated effector memory CD45RA+ cells. The sequencing sample was made of naive CD8+ T cells from PBMCs. The chain has TRBV5-1 and TRBJ2-2, with a tentative D call TRBD1 (5 bases). The sequence derives from a man aged 18 to 30 in good health. Some clones in this sample may be carry-over from other donors' samples. The CDR3 DNA reads as TGCGCCAGCAGCTTTTCAACAGGTGGGGAGCTGTTTTTT. Translating gives CASSFSTGGELFF.